This is a list of T cell receptor beta chains from one sample in a study of T-cell reconstitution after alpha-beta-depleted transplantation in children. TCRdb ran MiXCR on the PCR reads and lists one entry per CDR3 protein. The table records about 540,000 distinct CDR3 sequences, approximately 20% of them present only once. The input for sequencing was PBMCs from the stem cell graft donor, taken from the stem cell graft. Every receptor here comes from a human donor who donated a stem cell graft to a child with acute lymphoblastic leukemia. CDR3s include the opening cysteine and the closing phenylalanine or tryptophan. Each record gives: D gene, V gene, clone size, J gene, CDR3 protein, CDR3 DNA. A D gene is named only where the DNA matches it firmly. Size tells how often a clone was seen (once, few, many) or the class of an expanded clone, and some rows leave it out.

NA	TRBV19	NA	TRBJ2-5	CASSKTGERGEETQYF	TGTGCCAGTAGTAAGACGGGGGAGAGGGGAGAAGAGACCCAGTACTTC
NA	TRBV5-1	NA	TRBJ1-1	CASSYGDSRGNTEAFF	TGCGCCAGCAGCTACGGAGACTCTCGGGGGAACACTGAAGCTTTCTTT
NA	TRBV6-1	few	TRBJ2-3	CASKRDPSDTQYF	TGTGCCAGCAAACGAGATCCATCAGATACGCAGTATTTT
NA	TRBV12-3/TRBV12-4	few	TRBJ1-5	CASSPFSSPGGNQPQHF	TGTGCCAGCAGTCCATTCAGCTCCCCGGGGGGAAATCAGCCCCAGCATTTT
TRBD1	TRBV15	NA	TRBJ2-7	CATSRDWGPTGDEQYF	TGTGCCACCAGCAGAGATTGGGGCCCGACAGGGGACGAGCAGTACTTC
TRBD1	TRBV7-3	many	TRBJ2-3	CASTPDRSTDTQYF	TGTGCCAGCACCCCGGACAGGAGCACAGATACGCAGTATTTT
TRBD1	TRBV12-3/TRBV12-4	NA	TRBJ1-2	CASSLDRGRASGIGASGYTF	TGTGCCAGCAGTTTGGACAGGGGGCGGGCATCCGGCATCGGGGCCTCCGGCTACACCTTC
NA	TRBV9	NA	TRBJ1-5	CASSVGSFPNQPQHF	TGTGCCAGCAGCGTAGGGTCTTTTCCGAATCAGCCCCAGCATTTT
NA	TRBV5-6	few	TRBJ2-1	CASSLGPGPEQFF	TGTGCCAGCAGCTTGGGTCCGGGTCCTGAGCAGTTCTTC
NA	TRBV9	NA	TRBJ2-2	CASSVVTTGELFF	TGTGCCAGCAGCGTAGTGACCACCGGGGAGCTGTTTTTT
NA	TRBV12-3/TRBV12-4	many	TRBJ2-1	CASSFLGGAQGSSYNEQFF	TGTGCCAGCAGTTTTCTGGGCGGGGCACAGGGTAGCTCCTACAATGAGCAGTTCTTC
NA	TRBV6-5	NA	TRBJ2-2	CASSSKASPGAGNTGELFF	TGTGCCAGCAGTTCAAAGGCCTCTCCGGGCGCAGGGAACACCGGGGAGCTGTTTTTT